Below are 18 T cell receptor delta chains sequenced from a single sample in a study of gamma-delta chains in newborns, infants, children. TCRdb re-called clones from the reads via CATT. Of 7,500 to 10,000 delta-chain clones listed, roughly 20% are singletons. The sample was blood. The receptors come from a child who was a newborn, infant or young child, either healthy, febrile or measles-vaccinated (not recorded which).

This clone was recorded a few times. This may be a read error, as it is one base from a much larger clone. The CDR3 nucleotides read TGTGCCTGTGACAGCCTTCCCGGGGAACTGGGGGATAACTTGTACACCGATAAACACATCTTT. It specifies CACDSLPGELGDNLYTDKHIF. V gene TRDV2 combines with J gene TRDJ1; 11 bases map to TRDD3. The CDR3 consists of 21 residues. Per the germline V gene, CDR1 is GEAIGNYY and CDR2 is EKD.

The table lists this clone with a few counts. The chain is built from TRDV2 and TRDJ1, with 10 bases aligning to TRDD3. CDR1 is GEAIGNYY and CDR2 is EKD in the germline V gene. Trimming cost V 0 bases and J 3 bases; bases outside gene matches: 12. The CDR3 is made up of 18 amino acids. The CDR3 sequence: CACDTVSTYWGISDKLIF. CDR3 coding DNA: TGTGCCTGTGACACCGTGAGCACGTACTGGGGGATCTCCGATAAACTCATCTTT.

This clone was counted only a few times. The rearrangement links TRDV2 to TRDJ1; 7 nucleotides match TRDD3. The CDR3 totals 16 residues. The germline V gene encodes CDR1 GEAIGNYY and CDR2 EKD. Germline trimming cut 2 bases from V and 7 bases from J; bases unmatched to any gene: 15. The CDR3 sequence is CACDIVGDIGGGKLIF. In nucleotides, the CDR3 is TGTGCCTGTGACATCGTAGGGGATATCGGGGGGGGTAAACTCATCTTT.

This rearrangement joins TRDV2 to TRDJ1; D may be TRDD3 (5 bases). In germline, CDR1 is GEAIGNYY, CDR2 EKD. This CDR3 is built from 14 residues. Trimming took 4 bases from V and 1 from J, leaving 12 bases between them. The CDR3 DNA reads as TGTGCCTGTGAACCGATAGGGGGCACCGATAAACTCATCTTT. Residues: CACEPIGGTDKLIF.

The chain employs TRDV2 and TRDJ1, with TRDD3 matching over 8 bases. Germline assignment: CDR1 GEAIGNYY and CDR2 EKD. Trimming removed 3 bases from V and 5 bases from J; junction bases left unmatched: 10. The CDR3 totals 15 residues. The CDR3 loop is CACDPWGSPGDKLIF. The CDR3, as DNA: TGTGCCTGTGACCCCTGGGGGAGCCCAGGGGATAAACTCATCTTT.

The rearrangement links TRDV2 to TRDJ3; TRDD3 agrees at 7 bases. The germline V gene encodes CDR1 GEAIGNYY and CDR2 EKD. V shed 0 bases and J 0 bases; nucleotides not matched to a gene: 7. This CDR3 region has 19 residues. The CDR3 bases are TGTGCCTGTGACACCGTGGGGGACGCTAGCTCCTGGGACACCCGACAGATGTTTTTC. Protein sequence: CACDTVGDASSWDTRQMFF.

This clone has just a few counts. V is TRDV2 and J is TRDJ1, with 8 bases that match TRDD3. Germline trimming cut 3 bases from V and 0 bases from J; bases unmatched to any gene: 11. The CDR3 has 17 residues. The germline V gene has CDR1 GEAIGNYY and CDR2 EKD. Here the CDR3 DNA reads TGTGCCTGTGACTCTGTACTGGGGGCTACGTACACCGATAAACTCATCTTT. Amino acid sequence: CACDSVLGATYTDKLIF.

Sample share makes this clone large. Other DNA variants within this sample encode the same CDR3. The rearrangement uses TRDV2 and TRDJ1; 7 positions agree with TRDD3. Germline V gene data show CDR1 as GEAIGNYY and CDR2 as EKD. The CDR3 is made up of 16 amino acids. J was trimmed by 2 bases and V by 3 bases; bases with no gene match: 11. CDR3 nucleotide sequence: TGTGCCTGTGACGTACTGGGGACGTCAGGGACCGATAAACTCATCTTT. It is translated as CACDVLGTSGTDKLIF.

This clone is deemed medium-sized (0.01 to 0.1%). The rearrangement uses TRDV2 and TRDJ1; unclear D gene. The CDR3 extends over 15 amino acids. Germline V gene lookup returns CDR1 GEAIGNYY and CDR2 EKD. The V and J ends lost 0 bases and 0 bases respectively, with 10 bases between them. CDR3 protein: CACDTVGTHTDKLIF. The CDR3 region has the DNA TGTGCCTGTGACACCGTAGGGACCCACACCGATAAACTCATCTTT.

This clone turned up a few times. This could be a read error, since a much larger clone is one nucleotide away. The gene calls are TRDV2 and TRDJ1; 12 bases map to TRDD3. Germline V CDR1 and CDR2: GEAIGNYY, EKD. This CDR3 has 18 residues. This chain's CDR3 is CACDGPLGDTQYTDRLIF. The CDR3 nucleotides read TGTGCCTGTGACGGACCACTGGGGGATACCCAGTACACCGATAGACTCATCTTT.

This clone was seen a few times. This sequence joins TRDV2 and TRDJ3, with 8 nucleotides matching TRDD3. J lost 0 bases, V lost 0 bases, and 6 bases had no gene match. CDR3 length: 19 amino acids. Germline CDR1 and CDR2: GEAIGNYY and EKD. The chain's CDR3 is CACDTGGISPSWDTRQMFF. The CDR3, as DNA: TGTGCCTGTGACACCGGGGGGATATCGCCCTCCTGGGACACCCGACAGATGTTTTTC.

This clone came up a few times. V is TRDV2 and J is TRDJ1, with 9 bases fitting TRDD3. Germline trimming cut 3 bases from V and 0 bases from J; bases unmatched to any gene: 16. Germline V gene sequence: CDR1 GEAIGNYY, CDR2 EKD. The CDR3 runs 19 residues. CDR3 sequence (DNA): TGTGCCTGTGACCGGCTACTGGGGGACCCGAGGGGGTACACCGATAAACTCATCTTT. Translated, it gives CACDRLLGDPRGYTDKLIF.

This clone has only a few counts. This sample includes further DNA sequences coding for the same CDR3. This chain joins TRDV2 and TRDJ1, with 8 bases matching TRDD3. Germline CDR1 reads GEAIGNYY; CDR2 reads EKD. The V segment lost 0 bases and the J segment 0 bases; nucleotides outside the gene matches: 8. This CDR3 is 17 amino acids long. CDR3 DNA sequence: TGTGCCTGTGACACCGTACTGGGGGCCCTGTACACCGATAAACTCATCTTT. The encoded protein is CACDTVLGALYTDKLIF.

Regarding this clone: Other DNA sequences in this sample translate to the same CDR3. The chain combines TRDV2 with TRDJ1, with 7 bases lining up with TRDD3. Germline V lookup: CDR1 GEAIGNYY, CDR2 EKD. The trim removed 0 bases at V and 0 bases at J, leaving 3 bases unmatched. The CDR3 covers 15 residues. The CDR3 DNA follows: TGTGCCTGTGACACCGTAGGGGGATACACCGATAAACTCATCTTT. This codes for CACDTVGGYTDKLIF.

Remarks on this clone: A read error may account for a junction end that differs from germline. The J gene is TRDJ3, the V gene TRDV2; TRDD3 matches at 8 bases. CDR1 GEAIGNYY and CDR2 EKD come from the germline V gene. CDR3 length: 20 residues. The CDR3 bases are TGTGCCTGTGACACCGTAAGGGTCGGGATACGCGACTGGGACACCCGAAAGATGTTTTTC. This codes for CACDTVRVGIRDWDTRKMFF.

Within the sample, this clone is medium-sized. V and J are TRDV2 and TRDJ1; 7 bases line up with TRDD3. Trimming cost V 3 bases and J 0 bases; bases outside gene matches: 15. Germline V gene lookup returns CDR1 GEAIGNYY and CDR2 EKD. The CDR3 is made up of 18 amino acids. CDR3 bases: TGTGCCTGTGACTCCGTACTGGGGAAAGGGGGTTACACCGATAAACTCATCTTT. This encodes CACDSVLGKGGYTDKLIF.

Regarding this clone: The sample contains more than one DNA sequence encoding this CDR3. V and J are TRDV2 and TRDJ1, with 9 positions matching TRDD3. Germline V gene data show CDR1 as GEAIGNYY and CDR2 as EKD. V was clipped by 3 bases and J by 8 bases; unmatched bases: 12. The CDR3 spans 15 residues. CDR3 sequence reads: CACDPLALGDPKLIF. DNA for the CDR3: TGTGCCTGTGACCCTTTGGCGCTGGGGGATCCCAAACTCATCTTT.

As for this clone: Its ends do not fully match the called genes, so a read error is possible. The J gene is TRDJ1, the V gene TRDV2, with a possible D match to TRDD3 (6 bases). The CDR3 is made up of 13 amino acids. Germline CDR1 reads GEAIGNYY; CDR2 reads EKD. CDR3 amino acids: CAGDILGGGELIF. The CDR3 DNA reads as TGTGCCGGTGACATTCTGGGCGGGGGAGAACTCATCTTT.